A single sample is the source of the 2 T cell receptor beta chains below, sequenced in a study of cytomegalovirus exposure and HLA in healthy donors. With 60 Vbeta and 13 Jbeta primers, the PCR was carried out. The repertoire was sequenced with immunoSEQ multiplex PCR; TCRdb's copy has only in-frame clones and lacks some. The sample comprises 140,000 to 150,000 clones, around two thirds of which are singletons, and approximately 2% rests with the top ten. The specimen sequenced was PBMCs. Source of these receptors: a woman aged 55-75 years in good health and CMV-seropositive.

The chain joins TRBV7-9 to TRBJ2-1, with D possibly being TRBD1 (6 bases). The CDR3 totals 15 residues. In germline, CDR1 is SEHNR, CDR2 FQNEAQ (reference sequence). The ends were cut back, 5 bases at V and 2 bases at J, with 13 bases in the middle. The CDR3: CASSPQGRTYNEQFF. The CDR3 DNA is TGTGCCAGCAGCCCGCAGGGGCGAACCTACAATGAGCAGTTCTTC.

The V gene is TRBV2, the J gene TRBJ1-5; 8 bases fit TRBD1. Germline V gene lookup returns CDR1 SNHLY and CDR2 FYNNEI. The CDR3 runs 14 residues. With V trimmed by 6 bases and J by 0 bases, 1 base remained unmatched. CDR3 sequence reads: CASRDRVSNQPQHF. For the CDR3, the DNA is TGTGCCAGCAGGGACAGGGTTAGCAATCAGCCCCAGCATTTT.